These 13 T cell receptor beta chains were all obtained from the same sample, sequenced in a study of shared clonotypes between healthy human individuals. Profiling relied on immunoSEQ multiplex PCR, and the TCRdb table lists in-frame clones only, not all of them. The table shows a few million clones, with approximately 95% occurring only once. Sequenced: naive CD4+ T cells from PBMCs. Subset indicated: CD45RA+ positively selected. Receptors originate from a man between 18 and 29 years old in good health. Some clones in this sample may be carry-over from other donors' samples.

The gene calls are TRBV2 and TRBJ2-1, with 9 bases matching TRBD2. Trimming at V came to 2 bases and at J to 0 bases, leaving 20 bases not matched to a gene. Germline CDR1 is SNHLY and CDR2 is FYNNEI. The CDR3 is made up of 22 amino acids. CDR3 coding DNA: TGTGCCAGCAGTGAATGGGGTTTACTTGGGGCTAGCGGGACGAGCTCCTACAATGAGCAGTTCTTC. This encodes CASSEWGLLGASGTSSYNEQFF.

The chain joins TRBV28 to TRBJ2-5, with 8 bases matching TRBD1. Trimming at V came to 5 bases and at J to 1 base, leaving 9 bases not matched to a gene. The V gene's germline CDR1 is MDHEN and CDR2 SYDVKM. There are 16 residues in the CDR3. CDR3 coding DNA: TGTGCCAGCAGTAGAAGACAGGGGAAACTCCAAGAGACCCAGTACTTC. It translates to CASSRRQGKLQETQYF.

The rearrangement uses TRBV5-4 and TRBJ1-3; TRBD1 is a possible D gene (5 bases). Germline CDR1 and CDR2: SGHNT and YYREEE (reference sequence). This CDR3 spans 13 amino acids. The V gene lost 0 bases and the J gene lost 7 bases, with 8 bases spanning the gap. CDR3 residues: CASSLEAGNTIYF. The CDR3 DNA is TGTGCCAGCAGCTTGGAGGCAGGGAACACCATATATTTT.

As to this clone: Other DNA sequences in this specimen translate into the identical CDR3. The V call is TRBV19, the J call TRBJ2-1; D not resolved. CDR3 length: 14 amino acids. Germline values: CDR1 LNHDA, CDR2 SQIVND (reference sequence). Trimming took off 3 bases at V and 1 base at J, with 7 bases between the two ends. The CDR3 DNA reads TGTGCCAGTAGTATGGGTCGGTCCTACAATGAGCAGTTCTTC. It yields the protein CASSMGRSYNEQFF.

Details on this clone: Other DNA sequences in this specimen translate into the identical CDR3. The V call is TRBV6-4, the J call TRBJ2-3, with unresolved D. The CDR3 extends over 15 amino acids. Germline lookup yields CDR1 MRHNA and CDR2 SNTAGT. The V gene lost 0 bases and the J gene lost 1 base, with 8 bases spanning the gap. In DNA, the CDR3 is TGTGCCAGCAGTGACTCAGGCGGACGCACAGATACGCAGTATTTT. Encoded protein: CASSDSGGRTDTQYF.

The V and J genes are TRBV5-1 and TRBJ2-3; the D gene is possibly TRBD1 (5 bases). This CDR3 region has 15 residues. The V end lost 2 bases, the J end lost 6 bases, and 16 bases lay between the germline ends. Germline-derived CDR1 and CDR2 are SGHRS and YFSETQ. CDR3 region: CASSLGSRGLDTQYF. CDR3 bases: TGCGCCAGCAGCTTAGGTTCTAGGGGTCTGGATACGCAGTATTTT.

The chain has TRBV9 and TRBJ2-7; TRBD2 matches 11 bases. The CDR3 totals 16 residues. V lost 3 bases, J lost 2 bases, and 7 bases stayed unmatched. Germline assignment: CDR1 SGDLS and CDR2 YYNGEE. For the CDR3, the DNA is TGTGCCAGCAGCGCACCTAGCGGGAGGTTCACCTACGAGCAGTACTTC. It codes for CASSAPSGRFTYEQYF.

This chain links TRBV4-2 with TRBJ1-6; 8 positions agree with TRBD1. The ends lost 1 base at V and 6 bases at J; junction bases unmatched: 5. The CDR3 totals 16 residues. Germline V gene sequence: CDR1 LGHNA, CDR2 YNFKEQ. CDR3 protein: CASSQVDDRGNSPLHF. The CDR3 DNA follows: TGTGCCAGCAGCCAAGTGGACGACAGGGGTAATTCACCCCTCCACTTT.

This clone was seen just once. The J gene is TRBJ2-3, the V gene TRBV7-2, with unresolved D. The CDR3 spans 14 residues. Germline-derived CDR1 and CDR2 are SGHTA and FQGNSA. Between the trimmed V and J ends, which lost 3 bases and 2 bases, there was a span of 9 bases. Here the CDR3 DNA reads TGTGCCAGCAGCTTCTCGCCAGCCACAGATACGCAGTATTTT. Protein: CASSFSPATDTQYF.

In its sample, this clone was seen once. The CDR3 nucleotides are TGTGCCAGCAGCCGACAGAAATTTAACACCGGGGAGCTGTTTTTT. This gives the protein CASSRQKFNTGELFF. The chain is built from TRBV28 and TRBJ2-2; D perhaps matches TRBD1 (5 bases). Germline lookup yields CDR1 MDHEN and CDR2 SYDVKM. CDR3 length: 15 residues. Trimming removed 6 bases at V and 2 bases at J, with 13 bases between. Using reference TRBV28 and TRBJ2-2 for the parts outside the CDR3, the full variable domain is DVKVTQSSRYLVKRTGEKVFLECVQDMDHENMFWYRQDPGLGLRLIYFSYDVKMKEKGDIPEGYSVSREKKERFSLILESASTNQTSMYLCASSRQKFNTGELFFGEGSRLTVL.

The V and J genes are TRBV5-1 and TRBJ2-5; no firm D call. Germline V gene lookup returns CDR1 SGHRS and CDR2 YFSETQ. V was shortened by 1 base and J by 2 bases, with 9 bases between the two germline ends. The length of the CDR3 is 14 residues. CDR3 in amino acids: CASSLRSAQETQYF. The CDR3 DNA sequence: TGCGCCAGCAGCTTGAGGTCAGCACAAGAGACCCAGTACTTC. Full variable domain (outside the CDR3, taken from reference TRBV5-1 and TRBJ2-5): KAGVTQTPRYLIKTRGQQVTLSCSPISGHRSVSWYQQTPGQGLQFLFEYFSETQRNKGNFPGRFSGRQFSNSRSEMNVSTLELGDSALYLCASSLRSAQETQYFGPGTRLLVL.

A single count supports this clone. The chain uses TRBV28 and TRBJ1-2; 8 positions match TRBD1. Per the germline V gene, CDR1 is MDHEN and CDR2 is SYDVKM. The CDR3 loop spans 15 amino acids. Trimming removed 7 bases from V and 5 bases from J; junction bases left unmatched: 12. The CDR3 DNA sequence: TGTGCCAGCATCGCGGGCGGCCGGGACAGGTATGGCTACACCTTC. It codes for CASIAGGRDRYGYTF.

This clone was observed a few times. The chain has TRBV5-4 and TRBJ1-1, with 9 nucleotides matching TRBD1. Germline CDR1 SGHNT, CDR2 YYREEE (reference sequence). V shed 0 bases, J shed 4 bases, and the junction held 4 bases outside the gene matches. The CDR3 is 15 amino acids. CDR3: CASSLGGTGRTEAFF. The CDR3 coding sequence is TGTGCCAGCAGCTTGGGTGGGACAGGGCGCACTGAAGCTTTCTTT.